This T cell receptor beta chain was sequenced in a study of lymphopenia after photon versus proton radiotherapy. This clone has just a few counts. Its antigen is still unknown. CDR1 and CDR2 from the germline V gene are MGHRA and YSYEKL. The ends were cut back, 0 bases at V and 5 bases at J, with 6 bases in the middle. This CDR3 contains 13 residues. TCRdb's copy holds only in-frame clones and misses some; the assay was immunoSEQ multiplex PCR. In the table there are approximately 150,000 clones, roughly nine tenths of which are singletons. Study-wide results and caveats: Relative stability marked proton patients; photon patients lost diversity and naive cells. Survival link was tested only in deceased patients; proton benefit remains a possibility. Larger post-nadir TCR diversity loss correlated inversely with survival in deceased patients. Oligoclonal CD8+ Temra expansion after nadir drove photon patients' diversity drop.

The receptor was isolated from a middle-aged man with gastric cancer. The sequencing used peripheral blood, collected from a patient treated with photon-based radiotherapy. The genes are TRBV4-1 and TRBJ2-3, with D unresolved. The CDR3 spells CASSQDTRDTQYF. CDR3 sequence (DNA): TGCGCCAGCAGCCAAGATACCAGAGATACGCAGTATTTT.